This T cell receptor (beta chain) was documented in a study of vaccination and CD4 T cells after COVID-19. Overall study: Participants received two doses of either BNT162b2 or mRNA-1273 vaccine. Drawing of post-COVID samples took place a median roughly 95 days after diagnosis (range 35 to 161).

Germline trimming cut 4 bases from V and 1 base from J; bases unmatched to any gene: 1. CDR1 is MNHEY and CDR2 is SVGAGI in the germline V gene. The CDR3 runs to 16 residues. Treatment indicated: approximately nine-day PBMC culture with coronavirus spike peptide pools or control peptides (ViraFEST assay). Peptide-pool expansion of antigen-specific T cells preceded TCR sequencing in ViraFEST. Sequencing of DNA taken from cultured CD4+ T cells relied on the Oncomine TCR Beta short-read assay. Cultured CD4+ T cells were the source of extracted genomic DNA. TCRdb itself ran the PCR reads through MiXCR, one entry per CDR3 protein. The sample has 15,000 to 20,000 distinct CDR3 sequences, about 52% seen once. For this clonotype: Antigen unknown.

The clonotype originates from a human donor who had recovered from COVID-19. Sequencing was performed on CD4+ T cells from blood, cultured in vitro. The chain is built from TRBV6-5 and TRBJ2-2; TRBD2 matches at 12 bases. The CDR3 sequence is CASSSLAGGNTGELFF. The CDR3 DNA sequence: TGTGCCAGCAGTTCACTAGCGGGGGGGAACACCGGGGAGCTGTTTTTT.